One and the same sample provided the 15 T cell receptor beta chains below, sequenced in a study of control samples from healthy donors and cancer patients. Method: immunoSEQ multiplex PCR; TCRdb's copy keeps in-frame clones and lacks some. The sample gives 71,000 or so clones, under 90% of which show up once; around 19% is in the top ten. The sample comprised PBMCs. All receptors derive from a man between 60 and 75 years old with lung cancer.

This chain uses TRBV29-1 with TRBJ1-1, with D perhaps TRBD1 (5 bases). The CDR3 loop spans 14 amino acids. V was shortened by 6 bases and J by 0 bases, with 14 bases between the two germline ends. Germline assignment: CDR1 SQVTM and CDR2 ANQGSEA. In DNA form, the CDR3 reads TGCAGCGTGCGAAGAGGGACGGTGAACACTGAAGCTTTCTTT. Protein product: CSVRRGTVNTEAFF.

In regard to this clone: The germline gene is not matched at one end of the junction; a read error may be the cause. The V gene is TRBV3-1 (or the pseudogene TRBV3-2), the J gene TRBJ2-1; no definite D call. Germline-derived CDR1 and CDR2 are LGHDT and YNNKEL (reference sequence). The CDR3 covers 15 residues. CDR3: CASTQPALAGNEQFF. The CDR3 DNA follows: TGTGCCAGCACCCAACCTGCGTTGGCCGGAAATGAGCAGTTCTTC.

V gene TRBV2 combines with J gene TRBJ2-2; no firm D call. The CDR3 is 15 residues long. Deletions cut 5 bases from V and 0 bases from J, with 10 bases between. CDR1 is SNHLY and CDR2 is FYNNEI in the germline V gene. The CDR3 sequence: CASSRFNSNTGELFF. Here the CDR3 DNA reads TGTGCCAGCAGTCGTTTTAACTCGAACACCGGGGAGCTGTTTTTT.

The gene calls are TRBV18 and TRBJ1-5; TRBD1 aligns across 10 bases. Per the germline V gene, CDR1 is KGHSH and CDR2 is LQKENI. The CDR3 runs 15 residues. The J segment lost 7 bases and the V segment lost 2 bases, leaving 5 bases of the junction unmatched. The chain's CDR3 is CASSPETGGEQPQHF. The CDR3 nucleotides read TGTGCCAGCTCACCAGAGACAGGGGGCGAACAGCCCCAGCATTTT.

The chain is built from TRBV7-2 and TRBJ1-3; D is unresolved. The CDR3 length is 16 residues. Germline V lookup: CDR1 SGHTA, CDR2 FQGNSA. V lost 5 bases to trimming and J lost 0 bases, with 14 bases between them. This chain's CDR3 is CASSGDGMDSGNTIYF. The CDR3, as DNA: TGTGCCAGCAGCGGCGACGGTATGGACTCTGGAAACACCATATATTTT.

The chain combines TRBV9 with TRBJ1-1; TRBD1 is a possible D gene (5 bases). Germline CDR1 and CDR2: SGDLS and YYNGEE. The CDR3 is made up of 14 amino acids. V was trimmed by 1 base and J by 5 bases, leaving 12 bases between them. The DNA for the CDR3 is TGTGCCAGCAGCGTATACACCGGGGGGACTGAAGCTTTCTTT. Translation: CASSVYTGGTEAFF.

The chain is built from TRBV7-2 and TRBJ1-1; D gene unclear. V lost 2 bases to trimming and J lost 0 bases, with 7 bases between them. Germline CDR1 reads SGHTA; CDR2 reads FQGNSA. The CDR3 length is 14 residues. This CDR3 reads CASSLQSLNTEAFF. CDR3 in DNA: TGTGCCAGCAGCTTACAGAGTCTGAACACTGAAGCTTTCTTT.

The genes are TRBV29-1 and TRBJ2-5, with 12 bases lining up with TRBD1. Trimming at V came to 5 bases and at J to 5 bases, leaving 9 bases not matched to a gene. The CDR3 runs to 15 residues. CDR1 is SQVTM and CDR2 is ANQGSEA in the germline V gene. CDR3 in DNA: TGCAGCGTTTGGGACAGGGGGCTGGTGGCGGAGACCCAGTACTTC. Translating gives CSVWDRGLVAETQYF.

This chain links TRBV5-1 with TRBJ1-5; 12 bases are a match to TRBD1. The length of the CDR3 is 15 residues. Germline-derived CDR1 and CDR2 are SGHRS and YFSETQ. Trimming took 3 bases from V and 5 from J; bases not matched to a gene: 3. The CDR3 sequence is CASSSGTGGDQPQHF. Here the CDR3 DNA reads TGCGCCAGCAGCTCGGGGACAGGGGGCGATCAGCCCCAGCATTTT.

J is TRBJ1-2 and V is TRBV20-1; D might be TRBD1 (6 bases). Trimming shortened V by 5 bases and J by 12 bases, and 13 bases separated the two germline ends. Germline assignment: CDR1 DFQATT and CDR2 SNEGSKA (reference sequence). This CDR3 region has 10 residues. The CDR3 bases are TGCAGTGCTTACAGGGTTAACGACACCTTC. Residues: CSAYRVNDTF.

This sequence joins TRBV6-1 and TRBJ2-5; D uncertain. V was shortened by 3 bases and J by 5 bases, with 16 bases between the two germline ends. CDR1 is MNHNS and CDR2 is SASEGT in the germline V gene. This CDR3 spans 15 amino acids. The CDR3: CASSDRRSMGETQYF. The CDR3 nucleotides are TGTGCCAGCAGTGATAGGCGTTCGATGGGGGAGACCCAGTACTTC.

The chain is built from TRBV4-2 and TRBJ2-3; no firm D call. The CDR3 runs 16 residues. Trimming stripped 0 bases from V and 1 base from J, with 11 bases between. Germline-derived CDR1 and CDR2 are LGHNA and YNFKEQ. In DNA, the CDR3 is TGTGCCAGCAGCCAAGAAGGGTGGAAGGGCACAGATACGCAGTATTTT. This gives the protein CASSQEGWKGTDTQYF.

The chain links TRBV18 to TRBJ2-2, with D tentatively TRBD1 (5 bases). Germline CDR1 is KGHSH and CDR2 is LQKENI. This CDR3 is 14 amino acids long. V lost 5 bases and J lost 1, with 8 bases in between. The CDR3 DNA follows: TGTGCCAGCTCATTAACAGGGAACACCGGGGAGCTGTTTTTT. Translating it yields CASSLTGNTGELFF.

The gene calls are TRBV6-5 and TRBJ1-4; weak D call: TRBD1 (5 bases). This CDR3 comprises 14 residues. Trimming took off 6 bases at V and 4 bases at J, with 12 bases between the two ends. The germline V gene encodes CDR1 MNHEY and CDR2 SVGAGI. The CDR3 spells CASRKGFGNEKLFF. The DNA of the CDR3 is TGTGCCAGCAGAAAGGGGTTTGGTAATGAAAAACTGTTTTTT.

This clone was recorded only once. Without the conserved terminal phenylalanine or tryptophan, this CDR3 likely stems from a read error. It is unclear where the CDR3 begins or ends on the DNA, so no DNA is shown, and the CDR3 is as TCRdb lists it. The V and J genes are TRBV20-1 and TRBJ1-2. The CDR3 is 9 residues long, counting both termini. Germline CDR1 reads DFQATT; CDR2 reads SNEGSKA (reference sequence). The CDR3: CSAREASSL.